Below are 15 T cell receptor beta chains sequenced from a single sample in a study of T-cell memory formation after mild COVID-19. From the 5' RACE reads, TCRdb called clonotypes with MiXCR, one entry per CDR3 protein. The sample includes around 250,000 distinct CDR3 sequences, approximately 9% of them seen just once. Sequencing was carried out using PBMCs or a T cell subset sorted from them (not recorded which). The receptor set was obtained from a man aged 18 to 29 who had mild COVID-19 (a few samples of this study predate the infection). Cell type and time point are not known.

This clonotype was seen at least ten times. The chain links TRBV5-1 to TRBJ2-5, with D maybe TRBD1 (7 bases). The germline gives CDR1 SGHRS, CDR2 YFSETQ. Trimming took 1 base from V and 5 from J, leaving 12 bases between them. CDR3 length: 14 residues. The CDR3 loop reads CASSLTGEEETQYF. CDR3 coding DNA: TGCGCCAGCAGCTTGACAGGGGAGGAGGAGACCCAGTACTTC.

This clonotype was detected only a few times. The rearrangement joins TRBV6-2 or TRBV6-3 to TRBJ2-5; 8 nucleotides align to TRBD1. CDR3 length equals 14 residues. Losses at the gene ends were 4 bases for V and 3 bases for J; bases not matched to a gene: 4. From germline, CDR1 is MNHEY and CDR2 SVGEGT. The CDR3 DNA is TGTGCCAGCAGTTCGACAGGGGCTAAAGAGACCCAGTACTTC. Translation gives CASSSTGAKETQYF.

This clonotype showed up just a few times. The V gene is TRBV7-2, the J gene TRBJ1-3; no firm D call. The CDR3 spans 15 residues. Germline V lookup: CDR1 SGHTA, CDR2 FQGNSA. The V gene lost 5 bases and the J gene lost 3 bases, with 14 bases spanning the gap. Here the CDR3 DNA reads TGTGCCAGCAGCCGCGGACGGAACCTTGGAAACACCATATATTTT. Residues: CASSRGRNLGNTIYF.

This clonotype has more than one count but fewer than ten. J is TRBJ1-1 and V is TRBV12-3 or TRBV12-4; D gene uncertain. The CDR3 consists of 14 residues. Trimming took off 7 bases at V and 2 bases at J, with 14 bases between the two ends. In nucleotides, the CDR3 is TGTGCCAGCATTTCCGGACTGCCCAACACTGAAGCTTTCTTT. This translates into CASISGLPNTEAFF.

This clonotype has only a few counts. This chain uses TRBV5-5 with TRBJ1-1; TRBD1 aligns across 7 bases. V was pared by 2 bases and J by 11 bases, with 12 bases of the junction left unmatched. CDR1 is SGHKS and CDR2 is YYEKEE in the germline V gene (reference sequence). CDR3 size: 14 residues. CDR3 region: CASSFQTGRFLAFF. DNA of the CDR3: TGTGCCAGCAGCTTTCAGACAGGGAGATTCCTGGCTTTCTTT.

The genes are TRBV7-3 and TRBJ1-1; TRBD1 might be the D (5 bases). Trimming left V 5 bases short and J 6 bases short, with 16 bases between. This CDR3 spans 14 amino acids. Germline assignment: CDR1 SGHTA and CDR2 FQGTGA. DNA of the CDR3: TGTGCCAGCAGCCGATCCGGGGGAGGGGCTGAAGCTTTCTTT. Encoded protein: CASSRSGGGAEAFF.

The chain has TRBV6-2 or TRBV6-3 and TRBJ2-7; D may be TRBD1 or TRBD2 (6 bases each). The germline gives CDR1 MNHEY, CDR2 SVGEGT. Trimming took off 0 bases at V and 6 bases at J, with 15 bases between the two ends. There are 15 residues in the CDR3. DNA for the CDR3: TGTGCCAGCAGTTACTCGAGGGGGGAGAACGGCGAGCAGTACGTC. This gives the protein CASSYSRGENGEQYV.

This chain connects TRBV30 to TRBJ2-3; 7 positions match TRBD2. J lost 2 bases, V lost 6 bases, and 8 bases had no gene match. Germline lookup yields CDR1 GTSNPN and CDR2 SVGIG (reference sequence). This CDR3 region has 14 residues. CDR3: CACSTSVNTDTQYF. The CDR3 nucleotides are TGTGCCTGTTCCACTAGCGTAAACACAGATACGCAGTATTTT. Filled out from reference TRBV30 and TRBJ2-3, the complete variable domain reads SQTIHQWPATLVQPVGSPLSLECTVEGTSNPNLYWYRQAAGRGLQLLFYSVGIGQISSEVPQNLSASRPQDRQFILSSKKLLLSDSGFYLCACSTSVNTDTQYFGPGTRLTVL.

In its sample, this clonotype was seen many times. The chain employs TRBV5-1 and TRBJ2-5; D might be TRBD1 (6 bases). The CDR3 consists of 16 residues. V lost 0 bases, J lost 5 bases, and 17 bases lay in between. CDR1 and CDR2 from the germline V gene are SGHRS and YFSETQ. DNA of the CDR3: TGCGCCAGCAGCTTGGAGGGCAGGGGAGCAAGTGAGACCCAGTACTTC. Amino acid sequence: CASSLEGRGASETQYF. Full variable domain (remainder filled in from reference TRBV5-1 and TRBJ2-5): KAGVTQTPRYLIKTRGQQVTLSCSPISGHRSVSWYQQTPGQGLQFLFEYFSETQRNKGNFPGRFSGRQFSNSRSEMNVSTLELGDSALYLCASSLEGRGASETQYFGPGTRLLVL.

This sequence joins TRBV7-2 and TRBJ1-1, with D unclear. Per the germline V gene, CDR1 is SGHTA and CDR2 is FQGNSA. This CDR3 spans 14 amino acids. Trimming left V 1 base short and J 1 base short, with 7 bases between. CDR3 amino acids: CASSLVAANTEAFF. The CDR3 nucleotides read TGTGCCAGCAGCTTAGTGGCGGCGAACACTGAAGCTTTCTTT. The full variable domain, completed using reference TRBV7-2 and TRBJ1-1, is GAGVSQSPSNKVTEKGKDVELRCDPISGHTALYWYRQSLGQGLEFLIYFQGNSAPDKSGLPSDRFSAERTGGSVSTLTIQRTQQEDSAVYLCASSLVAANTEAFFGQGTRLTVV.

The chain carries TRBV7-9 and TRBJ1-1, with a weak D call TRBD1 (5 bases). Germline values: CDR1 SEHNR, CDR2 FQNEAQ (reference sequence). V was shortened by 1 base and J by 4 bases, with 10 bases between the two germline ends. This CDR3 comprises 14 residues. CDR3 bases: TGTGCCAGCAGCTTAGTCGAGGGGATCACTGAAGCTTTCTTT. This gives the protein CASSLVEGITEAFF. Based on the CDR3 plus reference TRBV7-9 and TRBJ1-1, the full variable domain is DTGVSQNPRHKITKRGQNVTFRCDPISEHNRLYWYRQTLGQGPEFLTYFQNEAQLEKSRLLSDRFSAERPKGSFSTLEIQRTEQGDSAMYLCASSLVEGITEAFFGQGTRLTVV.

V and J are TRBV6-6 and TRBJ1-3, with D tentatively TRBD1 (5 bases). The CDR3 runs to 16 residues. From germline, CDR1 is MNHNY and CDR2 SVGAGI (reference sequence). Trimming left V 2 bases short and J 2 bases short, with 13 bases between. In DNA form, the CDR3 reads TGTGCCAGCAGTTACCACATGCGACAGACTGGAAACACCATATATTTT. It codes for CASSYHMRQTGNTIYF.

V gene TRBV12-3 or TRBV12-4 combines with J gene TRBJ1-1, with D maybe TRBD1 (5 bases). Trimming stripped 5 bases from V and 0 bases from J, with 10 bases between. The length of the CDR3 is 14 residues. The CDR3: CASSNRRLNTEAFF. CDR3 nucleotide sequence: TGTGCCAGCAGTAACAGGAGATTGAACACTGAAGCTTTCTTT.

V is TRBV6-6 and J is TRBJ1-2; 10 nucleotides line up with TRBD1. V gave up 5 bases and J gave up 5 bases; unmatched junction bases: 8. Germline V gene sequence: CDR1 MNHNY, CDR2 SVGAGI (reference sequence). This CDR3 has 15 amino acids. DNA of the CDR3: TGTGCCAGCAGTGTCCCGGGACAGGGGATATATGGCTACACCTTC. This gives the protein CASSVPGQGIYGYTF.

CDR3 nucleotides: TGTGCCAGCAGCGGGGGACTAGTGGTTGAGCAGTTCTTC. Residues: CASSGGLVVEQFF. The V and J genes are TRBV9 and TRBJ2-1, with TRBD2 matching over 8 bases. The CDR3 is 13 residues long. From germline, CDR1 is SGDLS and CDR2 YYNGEE. The V gene end was trimmed by 3 bases and the J gene end by 9 bases; junction bases not matched to a gene: 5. Variable domain in full (rest from reference TRBV9 and TRBJ2-1): DSGVTQTPKHLITATGQRVTLRCSPRSGDLSVYWYQQSLDQGLQFLIQYYNGEERAKGNILERFSAQQFPDLHSELNLSSLELGDSALYFCASSGGLVVEQFFGPGTRLTVL.